This entry describes one T cell receptor beta chain. Its matching antigen is unknown. Sequencing used immunoSEQ multiplex PCR; TCRdb keeps in-frame clones, though not all of them. Among about 440,000 clones listed, roughly 87% were seen once. This entry is derived from a study of Ad26.COV2.S vaccination and SARS-CoV-2 variants. V lost 8 bases, J lost 7 bases, and 7 bases stayed unmatched. In germline, CDR1 is MDHEN, CDR2 SYDVKM. The CDR3 length is 13 residues. The treatment here: 19 received Ad26.COV2.S at low or high dose, single or two shots; about 5 received placebo; per-sample allocation not given. Samples were taken on day 63 after the first vaccine or placebo injection. Study-wide results and limits: Analyses that measured TCR breadth and depth may have underestimated total T cell responses. Substantial post-vaccination breadth of spike-specific CD8+ and CD4+ T cell responses was reported.

The chain has TRBV28 and TRBJ1-4, with 7 bases lining up with TRBD1. The sample consisted of peripheral blood, taken in a trial of Ad26.COV2.S vaccine versus placebo. This receptor was obtained from a person aged 18-65 years who received the Ad26.COV2.S COVID-19 vaccine or a placebo. The CDR3 sequence: CASWDSRTEKLFF. The CDR3, as DNA: TGTGCCAGCTGGGACAGTCGGACTGAAAAACTGTTTTTT.